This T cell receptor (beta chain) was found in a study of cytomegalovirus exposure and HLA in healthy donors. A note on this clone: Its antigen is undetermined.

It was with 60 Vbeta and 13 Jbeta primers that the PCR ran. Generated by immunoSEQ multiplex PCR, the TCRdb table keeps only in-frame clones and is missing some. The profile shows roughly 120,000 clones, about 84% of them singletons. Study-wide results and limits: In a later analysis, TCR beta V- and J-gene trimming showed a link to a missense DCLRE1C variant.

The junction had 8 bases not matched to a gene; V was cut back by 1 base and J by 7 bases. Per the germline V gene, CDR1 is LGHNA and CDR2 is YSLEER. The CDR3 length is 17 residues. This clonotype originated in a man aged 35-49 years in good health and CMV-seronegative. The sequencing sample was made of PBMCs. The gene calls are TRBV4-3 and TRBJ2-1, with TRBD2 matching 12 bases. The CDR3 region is CASSQAQLAGGRNEQFF. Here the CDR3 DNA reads TGCGCCAGCAGCCAAGCCCAACTAGCGGGGGGCAGGAATGAGCAGTTCTTC.